This record covers a single T cell receptor (beta chain). This clone was detected once. The specificity of this receptor is unknown. Base qualities are missing; no much larger clone stands one base away. To sequence the TCRbeta CDR3 region, genomic DNA was isolated from the sorted cells. TCRbeta CDR3 regions were sequenced using the immunoSEQ Assay. TCRdb's version of the immuneACCESS table is confined to in-frame rearrangements and falls short of the full clone set. An unresolved V gene accounts for under half of the shortfall where checked; the remainder is of unknown origin. For this sample there are 65,000 to 75,000 clones; over 75% appear just once. The ten largest clones represent roughly 6.1% of the sample. Patients with a history of autoimmune disease or receiving systemic immunosuppression were excluded from the trial. Peripheral blood for TCR sequencing was collected from all dose cohorts at baseline, on cycle 4 day 1, and on cycle 7 day 1. Samples were obtained from an open-label, multicenter, first-in-human phase I dose-escalation trial of ivuxolimab. Adults with locally advanced or metastatic melanoma, renal cell carcinoma, hepatocellular carcinoma or head and neck squamous cell carcinoma were enrolled in the trial. Before TCR sequencing, CD4+ and CD8+ T cells were separately sorted from peripheral blood.

This sample is part of a study of OX40 agonist ivuxolimab in advanced cancers. Notes on the research overall: The costimulatory receptor OX40 (CD134) was targeted by ivuxolimab, a fully human IgG2 agonistic monoclonal antibody. The monotherapy dose-escalation portion (N ≈ 52 patients) of the phase I ivuxolimab trial is reported in the paper. Peripheral TCRbeta sequencing aimed to test whether ivuxolimab altered TCR sequence diversity and caused clonal T-cell expansion. Prior anti-PD-1, anti-PD-L1 or anti-CTLA-4 therapy was permitted, and approximately 40% of dose-escalation patients had received checkpoint inhibitors. Intravenous ivuxolimab was administered to patients every 2 weeks at six dose levels: 0.01, 0.1, 0.3, 1.5, 3 and 10 mg/kg. Partial responses occurred in three dose-escalation patients: two with cutaneous melanoma and one with hepatocellular carcinoma. The dose-escalation cohort was over 70% male with a mean age of approximately 60 years, ranging from about 20 to 85. Of the approximately 53 patients in dose escalation, some 19 had hepatocellular carcinoma, about 15 had melanoma, 9 had renal cell carcinoma and 9 had head and neck cancer. What the study reported, not specific to this receptor: At doses from 0.1 to 3.0 mg/kg, clonal expansion was seen in both CD4+ and CD8+ blood T cells between baseline and week 6. The antigen specificity of the peripheral T cells that underwent clonal expansion was not determined. In the 0.1-3.0 mg/kg groups, partial responders were among the patients with the lowest normalized peripheral clonal expansion, particularly in CD8+ T cells. After ivuxolimab, expanded clones were on average more numerous among CD8+ T cells than among CD4+ T cells. Low levels of normalized T-cell clonal expansion were also seen in some patients who did not respond.

In the germline V gene, CDR1 corresponds to SGHRS and CDR2 to YFSETQ. The CDR3 spans 15 residues, from the cysteine through the phenylalanine. The DNA shown is the 45-base CDR3, in frame from base 1. Between the V and J ends, shortened by 0 bases and 4 bases respectively, the junction contains 13 bases. The receptor was isolated from an adult with an advanced solid tumor such as melanoma, head and neck, liver or kidney cancer. The chain is assembled from TRBV5-1 and TRBJ1-2; possibly the D gene is TRBD1, per 5 matching bases. The sequences come from CD4+ or CD8+ T cells sorted from blood, collected in a trial of the OX40 agonist ivuxolimab. The CDR3 region has the sequence CASSLALAGGYGYTF. The sequence in DNA is TGCGCCAGCAGCTTGGCCTTAGCCGGGGGCTATGGCTACACCTTC. Where the CDR3 stops, the reference TRBV5-1 and TRBJ1-2 genes take over; the full variable domain is KAGVTQTPRYLIKTRGQQVTLSCSPISGHRSVSWYQQTPGQGLQFLFEYFSETQRNKGNFPGRFSGRQFSNSRSEMNVSTLELGDSALYLCASSLALAGGYGYTFGSGTRLTVV.